These 26 T cell receptor beta chains share one sample of origin, sequenced in a study of blood T cell repertoires in COVID-19. The data were produced by immunoSEQ multiplex PCR, yet TCRdb's version contains in-frame clones alone and is incomplete. The sample has 140,000 to 150,000 clones, roughly 87% seen once. Sequenced input: peripheral blood. The receptors here all came from an older man with acute or convalescent COVID-19.

The rearrangement links TRBV30 to TRBJ1-5, with TRBD1 identical over 7 bases. The CDR3 is 14 amino acids. The germline gives CDR1 GTSNPN, CDR2 SVGIG (reference sequence). Trimming cost V 8 bases and J 0 bases; bases outside gene matches: 7. The CDR3 here is CASRTGNSNQPQHF. The CDR3 bases are TGTGCCAGTAGGACAGGTAATAGCAATCAGCCCCAGCATTTT.

The V and J genes are TRBV3-1 (or the pseudogene TRBV3-2) and TRBJ1-5, with TRBD1 matching 12 bases. This CDR3 is 16 amino acids long. Germline CDR1 LGHDT, CDR2 YNNKEL (reference sequence). Trimming removed 6 bases from V and 3 bases from J; junction bases left unmatched: 6. The CDR3 coding sequence is TGTGCCAGCAGTCCCGGGACAGGGGGCAACAATCAGCCCCAGCATTTT. It encodes CASSPGTGGNNQPQHF.

There are many counts of this clone. This sample includes further DNA sequences coding for the same CDR3. The rearrangement joins TRBV7-8 to TRBJ1-2, with a tentative D call TRBD1 (5 bases). This CDR3 region has 15 residues. Deletions cut 1 base from V and 8 bases from J, with 17 bases between. Germline assignment: CDR1 SGHVS and CDR2 FQNEAQ. CDR3 DNA: TGTGCCAGCAGCTTAGTTCCAGGGTCGAATTACGGCTACACCTTC. Amino acid sequence: CASSLVPGSNYGYTF.

A few counts support this clone. The chain carries TRBV19 and TRBJ2-4; 8 positions match TRBD1. The CDR3 has 19 residues. The germline gives CDR1 LNHDA, CDR2 SQIVND (reference sequence). The J segment lost 3 bases and the V segment lost 8 bases, leaving 21 bases of the junction unmatched. The CDR3 DNA follows: TGTGCCAGTTACCCGGACAGGGAAGGGCCTGGGGGAGTCAAAAACATTCAGTACTTC. Its translation: CASYPDREGPGGVKNIQYF.

The chain has TRBV15 and TRBJ1-1; possible D gene TRBD1, 5 bases. This CDR3 has 15 amino acids. Looked up from germline, CDR1 is LNHNV and CDR2 is YYDKDF (reference sequence). Trimming shortened V by 1 base and J by 5 bases, and 14 bases separated the two germline ends. The DNA for the CDR3 is TGTGCCACCAGCAGAGGGTGGTCGGGGGGAACTGAAGCTTTCTTT. Protein: CATSRGWSGGTEAFF.

DNA for the CDR3: TGCAGTGCTATTCGGGAAAGGGAGCAGTACTTC. Translating it yields CSAIREREQYF. The chain uses TRBV20-1 and TRBJ2-7, with D possibly being TRBD2 (5 bases). Trimming cost V 4 bases and J 7 bases, with 11 bases left between them. The length of the CDR3 is 11 residues. CDR1 DFQATT and CDR2 SNEGSKA come from the germline V gene (reference sequence).

This clone has only one observation. The chain carries TRBV28 and TRBJ1-1; D is possibly TRBD1 (5 bases). This CDR3 is 13 amino acids long. CDR1 MDHEN and CDR2 SYDVKM come from the germline V gene. The V end lost 5 bases, the J end lost 1 base, and 8 bases lay between the germline ends. CDR3 loop: CASSRTPNTEAFF. The CDR3 nucleotides are TGTGCCAGCAGTCGGACACCGAACACTGAAGCTTTCTTT.

The chain employs TRBV19 and TRBJ2-7; 7 bases align to TRBD1. This CDR3 spans 14 amino acids. CDR1 and CDR2 (germline): LNHDA, SQIVND (reference sequence). The V segment lost 4 bases and the J segment 3 bases; nucleotides outside the gene matches: 6. CDR3 sequence: CASSTLDRDYEQYF. The CDR3 DNA reads as TGTGCCAGTAGTACGCTCGACAGGGACTACGAGCAGTACTTC. Together with reference TRBV19 and TRBJ2-7, the CDR3 gives the full variable domain: DGGITQSPKYLFRKEGQNVTLSCEQNLNHDAMYWYRQDPGQGLRLIYYSQIVNDFQKGDIAEGYSVSREKKESFPLTVTSAQKNPTAFYLCASSTLDRDYEQYFGPGTRLTVT.

The chain is built from TRBV4-2 and TRBJ1-2; D gene unclear. Germline V gene lookup returns CDR1 LGHNA and CDR2 YNFKEQ. The CDR3 runs to 15 residues. The V gene lost 0 bases and the J gene lost 2 bases, with 10 bases spanning the gap. CDR3 in amino acids: CASSQEGDKNYGYTF. CDR3 sequence (DNA): TGTGCCAGCAGCCAAGAAGGCGACAAAAACTATGGCTACACCTTC.

The CDR3: CASSPPGQASTDTQYF. CDR3 nucleotides: TGTGCCAGCAGTCCCCCCGGACAGGCTAGCACAGATACGCAGTATTTT. The genes are TRBV28 and TRBJ2-3, with TRBD1 matching 7 bases. The CDR3 runs 16 residues. With V trimmed by 5 bases and J by 0 bases, 8 bases remained unmatched. Germline V gene data show CDR1 as MDHEN and CDR2 as SYDVKM.

The gene calls are TRBV28 and TRBJ1-3, with D possibly being TRBD1 (6 bases). Per the germline V gene, CDR1 is MDHEN and CDR2 is SYDVKM. CDR3 size: 16 residues. The V and J ends lost 2 bases and 0 bases respectively, with 11 bases between them. CDR3 protein: CASSLGGGGSGNTIYF. The DNA of the CDR3 is TGTGCCAGCAGTTTAGGGGGAGGGGGCTCTGGAAACACCATATATTTT.

This clone was observed once. The genes are TRBV6-5 and TRBJ1-1; the match to TRBD1 covers 7 bases. Germline loops: CDR1 MNHEY, CDR2 SVGAGI. V was clipped by 11 bases and J by 2 bases; unmatched bases: 8. The CDR3 runs to 13 residues. The CDR3 DNA reads TGTGCCGGGGGACAGCAGGCAAACACTGAAGCTTTCTTT. Encoded protein: CAGGQQANTEAFF.

DNA of the CDR3: TGTGCCAGCAGCCACCTCGACAGAATCCAAGAGACCCAGTACTTC. Protein: CASSHLDRIQETQYF. J is TRBJ2-5 and V is TRBV3-1 (or the pseudogene TRBV3-2), with D maybe TRBD1 (5 bases). This CDR3 comprises 15 residues. V shed 3 bases and J shed 1 base, with 12 bases lying between them. The V gene's germline CDR1 is LGHDT and CDR2 YNNKEL (reference sequence).

This rearrangement joins TRBV4-2 to TRBJ2-3, with a tentative D call TRBD2 (7 bases). Germline V gene lookup returns CDR1 LGHNA and CDR2 YNFKEQ. The CDR3 is 14 amino acids. The ends were cut back, 2 bases at V and 4 bases at J, with 10 bases in the middle. The CDR3 coding sequence is TGTGCCAGCAGCCAAAGGCGGGGGCCAGATACGCAGTATTTT. Its protein product is CASSQRRGPDTQYF.

The chain joins TRBV21-1 to TRBJ2-7; TRBD1, the D gene given by the table, was not confirmed from the DNA. TRBV21-1 is a recognized pseudogene. CDR3 length: 16 amino acids. This CDR3 is CASSKGPNTSSDEQYF. The CDR3 DNA reads as TGTGCCAGCAGCAAAGGTCCGAACACCTCTTCTGACGAGCAGTACTTC.

This chain joins TRBV6-1 and TRBJ1-1, with 9 bases fitting TRBD1. The length of the CDR3 is 15 residues. J gave up 5 bases and V 6 bases, and 10 bases lay outside the gene matches. Germline V gene sequence: CDR1 MNHNS, CDR2 SASEGT. In DNA, the CDR3 is TGTGCCAGCAGGAGAACTACAGGGGGCGGTACTGAAGCTTTCTTT. Translated: CASRRTTGGGTEAFF.

V gene TRBV7-2 combines with J gene TRBJ2-3, with 8 nucleotides matching TRBD2. The CDR3 loop spans 16 amino acids. The germline CDR1 and CDR2 sequences are SGHTA and FQGNSA. Losses at the gene ends were 5 bases for V and 2 bases for J; bases not matched to a gene: 9. CDR3 bases: TGTGCCAGCAGCGGGCGTCTAGCGGGCTTCACAGATACGCAGTATTTT. This sequence encodes CASSGRLAGFTDTQYF.

This CDR3 is CASSFSGQRGGEQYF. The DNA for the CDR3 is TGTGCCAGTAGCTTCTCGGGGCAGCGCGGGGGAGAGCAGTACTTC. The chain is built from TRBV19 and TRBJ2-7, with 7 bases that match TRBD2. The CDR3 has 15 residues. With 6 bases clipped from V and 7 bases from J, the junction kept 15 bases outside the gene matches. Germline V gene sequence: CDR1 LNHDA, CDR2 SQIVND (reference sequence).

J is TRBJ1-1 and V is TRBV6-6; 9 bases are a match to TRBD1. Looked up from germline, CDR1 is MNHNY and CDR2 is SVGAGI (reference sequence). V shed 7 bases, J shed 1 base, and the junction held 7 bases outside the gene matches. CDR3 size: 15 residues. DNA for the CDR3: TGTGCCAGCATTTTGACAGGGGGGCCGAACACTGAAGCTTTCTTT. Protein sequence: CASILTGGPNTEAFF.

This chain uses TRBV29-1 with TRBJ2-3; D gene ambiguous. The germline V and J ends were trimmed by 6 bases and 1 base, with 14 bases remaining between them. The CDR3 covers 14 residues. Germline V gene lookup returns CDR1 SQVTM and CDR2 ANQGSEA. CDR3 sequence reads: CSVSIYAGTDTQYF. The CDR3 DNA reads TGCAGCGTATCGATCTATGCTGGCACAGATACGCAGTATTTT.

The J gene is TRBJ2-3, the V gene TRBV27; 9 nucleotides match TRBD1. V trimming: 7 bases; J trimming: 5 bases; junction bases outside the gene matches: 10. CDR3 length: 15 residues. Germline V gene data show CDR1 as MNHEY and CDR2 as SMNVEV (reference sequence). In nucleotides, the CDR3 is TGTGCCAGCACCTTTCTGGGACAGGGTAAAGATACGCAGTATTTT. This sequence encodes CASTFLGQGKDTQYF.

This rearrangement joins TRBV10-1 to TRBJ2-3, with 16 bases aligning to TRBD2. The germline V gene has CDR1 WNHNN and CDR2 SYGVQD (reference sequence). This CDR3 spans 19 amino acids. J lost 0 bases, V lost 3 bases, and 6 bases had no gene match. The CDR3 protein is CASSERQGLAGGSTDTQYF. The CDR3, as DNA: TGCGCCAGCAGTGAACGCCAGGGACTAGCGGGAGGGAGCACAGATACGCAGTATTTT.

The rearrangement uses TRBV27 and TRBJ2-7; D ambiguous. Per the germline V gene, CDR1 is MNHEY and CDR2 is SMNVEV (reference sequence). The CDR3 is 15 residues long. V dropped 5 bases and J dropped 2 bases, with 16 bases sitting between them. The CDR3: CASSQYPTPTYEQYF. The CDR3 region has the DNA TGTGCCAGCAGTCAATACCCGACACCGACCTACGAGCAGTACTTC.

The sample holds a few counts of this clone. The chain recombines TRBV6-6 with TRBJ1-1; 8 bases match TRBD1. This CDR3 region has 13 residues. The germline CDR1 and CDR2 sequences are MNHNY and SVGAGI (reference sequence). The V and J ends lost 2 bases and 11 bases, in that order; junction bases with no gene match: 7. In DNA, the CDR3 is TGTGCCAGCAGTTACGTATCAGGGGGCCGCGCTTTCTTT. Its translation is CASSYVSGGRAFF.

V is TRBV9 and J is TRBJ2-2; a weak D match, TRBD1 (6 bases). V lost 3 bases and J lost 1, with 16 bases in between. Germline assignment: CDR1 SGDLS and CDR2 YYNGEE. There are 17 residues in the CDR3. The CDR3 sequence: CASSAYHRALNTGELFF. Written as DNA, the CDR3 is TGTGCCAGCAGCGCATACCACAGGGCCCTGAACACCGGGGAGCTGTTTTTT.

The chain joins TRBV27 to TRBJ2-3; possible D gene TRBD1, 6 bases. CDR1 is MNHEY, CDR2 SMNVEV, per germline (reference sequence). The length of the CDR3 is 17 residues. Trimming took off 5 bases at V and 2 bases at J, with 20 bases between the two ends. CDR3 sequence (DNA): TGTGCCAGCAGTCGGGGCCCACAGGGACCCATCACAGATACGCAGTATTTT. Protein product: CASSRGPQGPITDTQYF.